These 24 T cell receptor beta chains were sequenced from one sample in a study. TCRdb ran MiXCR on the 5' RACE reads and lists one entry per CDR3 protein. The repertoire holds under 7,000 distinct CDR3 sequences, with 30% to 35% as singletons. Sequencing was done on a sample of memory CD4+ T cells sorted from a lymph node. Subset of the sample: memory CD4+ T cells, CD4+CD45RO+CD25-. Receptor source: a female donor with breast cancer.

Note on this clonotype: At one end the junction does not follow the germline gene, possibly because of a read error. The chain uses TRBV5-1 and TRBJ2-3; a weak D match, TRBD1 (6 bases). Germline values: CDR1 SGHRS, CDR2 YFSETQ. The length of the CDR3 is 13 residues. As DNA, the CDR3 is TGCGCCAGCAGCAAGGGGGACACAAATACGCAGTATTTT. It specifies CASSKGDTNTQYF.

With regard to this clonotype: This may arise from a read error, as a much more abundant clone is one base away. The chain links TRBV20-1 to TRBJ1-4; D gene uncertain. Germline lookup yields CDR1 DFQATT and CDR2 SNEGSKA (reference sequence). This CDR3 is built from 16 residues. V shed 5 bases and J shed 0 bases, with 16 bases lying between them. CDR3 in amino acids: CSAGFSQVATNEKLFF. CDR3 nucleotides: TGCAGTGCTGGCTTCTCCCAGGTTGCAACTAATGAAAAACTGTTTTTT.

In its sample, this clonotype is medium-sized. The chain carries TRBV7-9 and TRBJ2-2; 9 bases map to TRBD2. Per the germline V gene, CDR1 is SEHNR and CDR2 is FQNEAQ (reference sequence). Germline trimming cut 2 bases from V and 8 bases from J; bases unmatched to any gene: 6. This CDR3 is built from 15 residues. The DNA of the CDR3 is TGTGCCAGCAGCTTATTAGCGGGAGAAACTGGGGAGCTGTTTTTT. Protein sequence: CASSLLAGETGELFF. The complete variable domain, with remaining parts taken from reference TRBV7-9 and TRBJ2-2, reads DTGVSQNPRHKITKRGQNVTFRCDPISEHNRLYWYRQTLGQGPEFLTYFQNEAQLEKSRLLSDRFSAERPKGSFSTLEIQRTEQGDSAMYLCASSLLAGETGELFFGEGSRLTVL.

This clonotype was found many times. This chain's CDR3 is CASTSVRLAKNIQYF. For the CDR3, the DNA is TGTGCCAGCACCAGTGTCAGGCTAGCCAAAAACATTCAGTACTTC. The chain links TRBV11-3 to TRBJ2-4; D not resolved. The CDR3 totals 15 residues. CDR1 and CDR2 (germline): SGHNT, YENEEA. The germline V and J ends were trimmed by 7 bases and 0 bases, with 13 bases remaining between them. The complete variable domain, with remaining parts taken from reference TRBV11-3 and TRBJ2-4, reads EAGVVQSPRYKIIEKKQPVAFWCNPISGHNTLYWYLQNLGQGPELLIRYENEEAVDDSQLPKDRFSAERLKGVDSTLKIQPAELGDSAVYLCASTSVRLAKNIQYFGAGTRLSVL.

This clonotype counts as medium-sized (0.01 to 0.1%). The chain joins TRBV5-1 to TRBJ2-7; 12 positions agree with TRBD2. This CDR3 has 15 amino acids. V was pared by 0 bases and J by 6 bases, with 4 bases of the junction left unmatched. Germline V gene data show CDR1 as SGHRS and CDR2 as YFSETQ. The CDR3 region is CASSLDPGLAGEQYF. The CDR3 coding sequence is TGCGCCAGCAGCTTGGACCCGGGACTAGCGGGCGAGCAGTACTTC.

A remark on this clonotype: The conserved phenylalanine or tryptophan is not found at the CDR3 terminus, so this likely reflects a read error. The genes are TRBV4-2 and TRBJ1-5; TRBD1 might be the D (6 bases). The germline CDR1 and CDR2 sequences are LGHNA and YNFKEQ. CDR3 length: 15 residues. V lost 4 bases and J 7 bases, leaving 17 bases between the germline ends. The CDR3 sequence: CASSLDRGGAQPQHL. The CDR3 bases are TGTGCCAGCAGCCTAGATAGGGGGGGCGCCCAGCCCCAGCATTTA.

The rearrangement uses TRBV27 and TRBJ2-7, with 9 bases identical to TRBD1. The germline CDR1 and CDR2 sequences are MNHEY and SMNVEV (reference sequence). The CDR3 is 14 amino acids. J lost 6 bases, V lost 10 bases, and 13 bases had no gene match. The CDR3 bases are TGTGCCACCGCTGCAGAGACAGGGGGACGCGAGCAGTACTTC. Its protein product is CATAAETGGREQYF.

CDR3 nucleotide sequence: TGCGCCAGCAGCCCCTACACTAGCGGGAGTCACAATGAGCAGTTCTTC. Translation: CASSPYTSGSHNEQFF. The rearrangement joins TRBV5-1 to TRBJ2-1; 11 nucleotides align to TRBD2. J gave up 5 bases and V 4 bases, and 8 bases lay outside the gene matches. The CDR3 sequence is 16 residues long. Germline loops: CDR1 SGHRS, CDR2 YFSETQ.

This clonotype is termed medium-sized. The chain combines TRBV27 with TRBJ1-1, with D unclear. V was pared by 3 bases and J by 3 bases, with 11 bases between. From germline, CDR1 is MNHEY and CDR2 SMNVEV (reference sequence). The CDR3 spans 14 residues. CDR3 coding DNA: TGTGCCAGCAGTTTTCTGGGTGTTGACACTGAAGCTTTCTTT. Translated, it gives CASSFLGVDTEAFF.

Ten or more counts support this clonotype. This chain links TRBV2 with TRBJ2-1; the D gene is possibly TRBD2 (5 bases). The V gene lost 8 bases and the J gene lost 0 bases, with 11 bases spanning the gap. Germline CDR1 and CDR2: SNHLY and FYNNEI. CDR3 length: 14 amino acids. The CDR3 DNA is TGTGCCAGCTGGCCCGGGAACTCCTACAATGAGCAGTTCTTC. It encodes CASWPGNSYNEQFF.

Ten or more counts support this clonotype. The V and J genes are TRBV12-3 or TRBV12-4 and TRBJ1-5; TRBD1 matches 9 bases. This CDR3 contains 18 residues. V was pared by 4 bases and J by 4 bases, with 14 bases of the junction left unmatched. The CDR3 reads CASSWDPGQGLLNQPQHF. CDR3 in DNA: TGTGCCAGCAGTTGGGACCCGGGACAGGGACTTCTAAATCAGCCCCAGCATTTT.

By proportion, this clonotype is medium-sized (0.01 to 0.1%). J is TRBJ1-2 and V is TRBV28; TRBD1 matches 7 bases. Looked up from germline, CDR1 is MDHEN and CDR2 is SYDVKM. The V gene end was trimmed by 3 bases and the J gene end by 8 bases; junction bases not matched to a gene: 9. The CDR3 covers 14 residues. The CDR3: CASSLTGFGGGYTF. Here the CDR3 DNA reads TGTGCCAGCAGTTTGACAGGGTTCGGGGGGGGCTACACCTTC.

This clonotype occurred a few times. This sequence joins TRBV6-6 and TRBJ1-2, with TRBD1 as a possible D gene (6 bases). Looked up from germline, CDR1 is MNHNY and CDR2 is SVGAGI (reference sequence). This CDR3 is 13 amino acids long. The germline V and J ends were trimmed by 5 bases and 4 bases, with 11 bases remaining between them. This chain's CDR3 is CASSPGHLYGYTF. The CDR3 DNA follows: TGTGCCAGCAGTCCGGGACACCTCTATGGCTACACCTTC.

As for this clonotype: This likely comes from a read error, as the CDR3 has no conserved phenylalanine or tryptophan at its end. This chain links TRBV5-1 with TRBJ2-2; tentatively, D is TRBD2 (5 bases). The germline V gene has CDR1 SGHRS and CDR2 YFSETQ. The CDR3 runs 16 residues. The CDR3 region is CASIEKGPSSPGKLFS. The CDR3 region has the DNA TGCGCCAGCATCGAAAAAGGTCCTAGCTCACCCGGGAAGCTGTTTTCT.

CDR3 residues: CASSYLKSVTGKETQYF. CDR3 sequence (DNA): TGTGCCAGCAGTTACCTCAAATCCGTTACGGGCAAAGAGACCCAGTACTTC. The genes are TRBV6-5 and TRBJ2-5; D not certain. Per germline, CDR1 MNHEY and CDR2 SVGAGI. V lost 2 bases, J lost 3 bases, and 19 bases lay in between. This CDR3 region has 17 residues.

In this sample, this clonotype turned up many times. The rearrangement uses TRBV4-1 and TRBJ2-2; no definite D call. The CDR3 sequence is 13 residues long. Germline V CDR1 and CDR2: MGHRA, YSYEKL. V was shortened by 4 bases and J by 5 bases, with 8 bases between the two germline ends. In DNA, the CDR3 is TGCGCCAGCAGCCGAGGCGCAACCGGGGAGCTGTTTTTT. This codes for CASSRGATGELFF.

This clonotype was detected a few times. The CDR3: CASSYGRNTEAFF. In DNA, the CDR3 is TGTGCCAGCAGTTACGGAAGGAACACTGAAGCTTTCTTT. This sequence joins TRBV6-5 and TRBJ1-1; D unclear. This CDR3 has 13 amino acids. The germline V and J ends were trimmed by 2 bases and 1 base, with 5 bases remaining between them. From germline, CDR1 is MNHEY and CDR2 SVGAGI.

This clonotype is categorized as medium-sized. This chain's CDR3 is CSARDGMRRASGYNEQFF. As DNA, the CDR3 is TGCAGTGCTAGAGATGGCATGCGTAGGGCTAGCGGGTACAATGAGCAGTTCTTC. The V gene is TRBV20-1, the J gene TRBJ2-1; 8 bases map to TRBD2. Germline CDR1 reads DFQATT; CDR2 reads SNEGSKA (reference sequence). Unmatched junction bases numbered 14, after V lost 0 bases and J lost 4 bases. CDR3 length: 18 amino acids.

The CDR3 protein is CSVETSGGSFLYNEQFF. The CDR3 DNA follows: TGCAGCGTTGAGACTAGCGGGGGCTCCTTTTTGTACAATGAGCAGTTCTTC. The V call is TRBV29-1, the J call TRBJ2-1; 12 bases map to TRBD2. Germline-derived CDR1 and CDR2 are SQVTM and ANQGSEA. The CDR3 loop spans 17 amino acids. V shed 3 bases, J shed 4 bases, and the junction held 10 bases outside the gene matches.

This chain links TRBV7-9 with TRBJ1-1; D is perhaps TRBD1 (5 bases). CDR1 is SEHNR and CDR2 is FQNEAQ in the germline V gene (reference sequence). V was pared by 5 bases and J by 5 bases, with 18 bases between. The CDR3 has 15 residues. This CDR3 reads CASSPTSGGETEAFF. In DNA form, the CDR3 reads TGTGCCAGCAGCCCTACTAGCGGGGGTGAGACTGAAGCTTTCTTT.

The chain couples TRBV28 to TRBJ2-3, with TRBD2 identical over 7 bases. The CDR3 spans 15 residues. Trimming removed 7 bases from V and 0 bases from J; junction bases left unmatched: 7. Germline V gives CDR1 MDHEN, CDR2 SYDVKM. The CDR3 reads CASTSLRGSTDTQYF. The CDR3 nucleotides read TGTGCCAGCACGAGCTTGCGGGGGAGCACAGATACGCAGTATTTT.

This clonotype was seen at least ten times. It may be a read error: a sequence one base away is much more abundant. J is TRBJ1-1 and V is TRBV5-1; 7 positions agree with TRBD1. This CDR3 has 14 residues. Germline V gene lookup returns CDR1 SGHRS and CDR2 YFSETQ. The CDR3 here is CAGSLAGGGTEAFF. CDR3 in DNA: TGCGCCGGCAGCTTGGCAGGGGGAGGTACTGAAGCTTTCTTT.

This clonotype was counted ten times or more. The rearrangement joins TRBV7-2 to TRBJ2-5; D might be TRBD1 (6 bases). V was clipped by 5 bases and J by 5 bases, with 18 bases between them. Per the germline V gene, CDR1 is SGHTA and CDR2 is FQGNSA. CDR3 length equals 15 residues. The CDR3 sequence is CASSPQGFLDETQYF. In DNA, the CDR3 is TGTGCCAGCAGCCCTCAGGGGTTCTTGGATGAGACCCAGTACTTC.

The genes are TRBV27 and TRBJ2-3; D gene ambiguous. CDR1 and CDR2 from the germline V gene are MNHEY and SMNVEV (reference sequence). V lost 2 bases and J lost 0, with 9 bases in between. The CDR3 is 15 residues long. Here the CDR3 reads CASSLSRWSTDTQYF. As DNA, the CDR3 is TGTGCCAGCAGTTTAAGTCGGTGGAGCACAGATACGCAGTATTTT.